This T cell receptor (beta chain) derives from a study of T cell responses to AZD1222 COVID-19 vaccine (dated by TCRdb to the early 2020s). Regarding the research as a whole: TCR sequencing was performed for about 240 trial participants, of whom approximately 200 were given two doses of AZD1222 and approximately 25 were given two doses of MenACWY control vaccine. Trial participants were enrolled by age into subgroups of 18-55, 56-69 and 70-plus years, and around 140, 26 and 57 TCR-sequenced participants, respectively, were included in these subgroups.

The CDR3 regions of human TCRbeta chains were subjected to immunosequencing. The paper's data handling went like this. TCRs in the repertoires were matched against a reference library of SARS-CoV-2-specific TCRs that had been generated with the MIRA antigen-specificity platform. Breadth was defined as the fraction of unique TCRs that were SARS-CoV-2-associated. Depth was defined as the fraction of total T cells that were SARS-CoV-2-associated. Using the MIRA data, every spike-specific TCR was mapped to the spike region that the TCR reacted to and assigned to either a CD4 or a CD8 class. Log10-transformed breadth and depth values were compared by one-way ANOVA with Sidak's multiple comparisons tests. What TCRdb holds here is the immuneACCESS table cut down to in-frame rearrangements. Part of the clones is not present; checked against another copy, under half of the missing clones reflect an unresolved V gene, and the others are unexplained. V and J calls and clone size follow that table, whereas D and trimming were derived from the DNA. Present in this sample are 90,000 to 100,000 clones, around 85% of which were seen just once. Of the sample, roughly 4.3% falls within the top ten clones.

V is trimmed back by 5 bases and J by 3 bases, and the junction contains 9 bases that no gene match accounts for. Per the germline V gene, MNHEY is the CDR1 and SVGEGT is the CDR2. Taken from cysteine to phenylalanine, the CDR3 has 16 residues. Only the CDR3 DNA stays, 48 bases, in frame from base 1. In its sample, this clone was seen once. No cognate antigen has been identified for it. The input lacks base qualities; no much larger clone sits a single base away. The paper as a whole reports these results and caveats: Participants were mostly white British, with more females than males. The authors suggested clonal diversity may have been underestimated. Vaccine-associated CD4 TCRs spanned the whole spike protein, with dominant responses in regions 160-218 and 743-854. The 56-69-year group was small, and its depth increase did not reach significance, likely because of low power. Reportedly, almost half of the unique spike-specific TCRs recognized epitopes lying outside the regions that are mutated in the B.1.351 and B.1.1.7 variants. Conclusions about previously exposed vaccinees are limited because only six or seven AZD1222 recipients were SARS-CoV-2 seropositive at baseline. Because no day 14 peak-response samples were available, the repertoires could be characterized only after the peak T cell response. Spike-specific TCR breadth and depth rose significantly after two AZD1222 doses compared with day 0 and with MenACWY recipients.

The time point label, as the study defines it: about 28 days (+/-7) after the second vaccine dose. AZD1222 recipients whose second dose came at about 4 weeks and those whose second dose came at about 12 weeks were combined into one group, since spike-specific TCR depth and breadth did not differ between the two schedules. The vaccinee samples were drawn from two UK trials, COV001 and COV002, one of which was a single-blind randomized controlled phase 2/3 trial testing AZD1222 (ChAdOx1 nCoV-19) in healthy adults. For TCRbeta chain sequencing, PBMC samples from trial participants were taken at day 0 and at day 28 after the second dose.

The V and J genes are TRBV6-2 or TRBV6-3 and TRBJ2-7, with 11 bases aligning to TRBD2. The sequenced sample was peripheral blood, obtained 28 days after the second AZD1222 dose. This TCR came from an adult who received the AZD1222 COVID-19 vaccine. This receptor has the CDR3 CASSEGGTSGLYEQYF. The sequenced DNA: TGTGCCAGCAGTGAGGGCGGGACTAGCGGTCTCTACGAGCAGTACTTC.